The 3 T cell receptor beta chains reported below all come from one sample, sequenced in a study of blood T cell repertoires in COVID-19. Sequencing was performed with immunoSEQ multiplex PCR; in TCRdb, only in-frame clones are kept and a portion is missing. Among hundreds of thousands of clones, 70% to 90% were seen once, and the ten largest hold more than 10%. The sequenced material came from peripheral blood. All receptors derive from a woman aged 18-29 years who had recovered from COVID-19.

This rearrangement joins TRBV7-2 to TRBJ2-3, with 9 bases aligning to TRBD2. Germline V lookup: CDR1 SGHTA, CDR2 FQGNSA. With V trimmed by 2 bases and J by 4 bases, 10 bases remained unmatched. The CDR3 length is 17 residues. CDR3 residues: CASSLFPSGKGPDTQYF. In DNA form, the CDR3 reads TGTGCCAGCAGCTTATTTCCTAGCGGGAAGGGCCCAGATACGCAGTATTTT.

The rearrangement joins TRBV19 to TRBJ2-7, with TRBD2 matching 9 bases. The junction had 5 bases not matched to a gene; V was cut back by 5 bases and J by 0 bases. The germline gives CDR1 LNHDA, CDR2 SQIVND (reference sequence). CDR3 length equals 15 residues. CDR3 region: CASSYLAGSSYEQYF. The CDR3 nucleotides read TGTGCCAGTAGTTATCTAGCGGGGAGCTCCTACGAGCAGTACTTC.

The chain employs TRBV7-3 and TRBJ2-7, with 13 bases matching TRBD2. The V and J ends lost 8 bases and 5 bases, in that order; junction bases with no gene match: 6. Germline assignment: CDR1 SGHTA and CDR2 FQGTGA. There are 14 residues in the CDR3. The CDR3 DNA follows: TGTGCCAGCGCCTTGGGGACTAGCGGGAACGAGCAGTACTTC. Its protein is CASALGTSGNEQYF. The entire variable domain, with the rest obtained from reference TRBV7-3 and TRBJ2-7, is as follows: GAGVSQTPSNKVTEKGKYVELRCDPISGHTALYWYRQSLGQGPEFLIYFQGTGAADDSGLPNDRFFAVRPEGSVSTLKIQRTERGDSAVYLCASALGTSGNEQYFGPGTRLTVT.